This T cell receptor beta chain is drawn from a study of radiation and T cells in renal cell carcinoma (dated by TCRdb to 2018 to 2021). At the level of the whole study: The samples were obtained from a clinical trial, where primary renal cell carcinomas were treated with 15 Gy stereotactic body radiation therapy and then removed by nephrectomy 4 weeks afterward. In total, almost 55 samples, comprising 26 tumors and around 27 peripheral blood samples, were subjected to TCR beta sequencing. Across all 50 or so samples, 3.8 million or so unique CDR3 nucleotide sequences encoding roughly 2,800,000 unique CDR3 amino acid sequences were identified.

Reading the germline V gene (reference sequence) gives CDR1 SEHNR and CDR2 FQNEAQ. The junction shows trimming of 5 bases on V and 1 base on J, plus 15 bases between the germline ends. The CDR3 runs 16 amino acids, cysteine and phenylalanine included. Only the CDR3 DNA stays, 48 bases, in frame from base 1. Study-level results and caveats: Changes in the blood repertoire were not tracked past 4 weeks after treatment. In blood, the top tumor clonotypes increased from baseline to 2 weeks after radiation and then shrank by 4 weeks, which suggests a temporary expansion of tumor-resident clones. No pretreatment tumor biopsies were available, so the baseline intratumoral presence of clonotypes could not be determined. The single-armed trial design could not address effects of radiation dose or scheduling on the TCR repertoire.

What the time point label conveys for this sample: blood 2 weeks post-SBRT. Sample treatment or condition, as interpreted from the label and publication: 15 Gy SBRT to primary tumor, nephrectomy 4 weeks later. To follow tumor-enriched clonotypes, serial peripheral blood was collected from radiation-treated patients at baseline and at 2 weeks and 4 weeks after SBRT. Every patient's renal cell carcinoma showed clear cell pathology. The QIAamp DNA Blood Mini Kit (Qiagen) was used to prepare genomic DNA for TCR sequencing. Only samples passing all quality control checks were included in the analyses. Regarding this clone: The specificity of this receptor is unknown. No qualities accompany the bases; no much larger clone lies one base away.

TCR beta libraries were generated from genomic DNA with the immunoSEQ kit, following the manufacturer's recommendations. For library preparation, a first multiplex PCR was performed with proprietary primers, followed by a second PCR in which unique barcodes were added, and bead cleanups were performed after each round. A positive control reaction and a negative control reaction, both provided in the kit, were run with every batch of samples. The final libraries were assessed on an Agilent 4200 TapeStation D1000 ScreenTape, pooled by volume, and quantified by qPCR. Sequencing ran on an Illumina NextSeq500 with a MidOutput 150-cycle cartridge, using 156 Read1 and 15 Index1 cycles with kit custom primers. The pooled library was loaded at approximately 0.92 pM, and roughly 20% PhiX control was spiked in. The source study handled its data this way. Vendor-processed data were analyzed in R, and a clonotype was defined as all T cells sharing the same CDR3 nucleotide sequence. In the clone abundance analyses, frequencies were normalized to the 10,000 most abundant clones in each sample. Public T cell clones, which averaged fewer than five per sample, were removed prior to analysis. Tumor-enriched clonotypes and baseline blood-enriched clonotypes were defined as those with an abundance difference of at least 32-fold between compartments. Clonotypes expanded or contracted between blood time points were identified with a beta-binomial differential abundance model. The Baroni-Urbani and Buser coefficient was used to measure tumor-blood repertoire similarity, and groups were compared with two-tailed Wilcoxon tests in R. Sourced from immuneACCESS, this table was stored by TCRdb with only in-frame sequences that have V and J called. A share of the clones is absent; for the studies checked, an unresolved V gene accounts for under half, and the remainder has no known explanation. D and trimming come from the DNA, and the V and J calls and clone size come from that table. The sample has fewer than 150,000 clones on record, approximately 90% of them singletons. Approximately 5.8% of the sample is in the top ten clones.

Sequenced here: blood, sampled from a patient whose treatment included radiotherapy and nephrectomy. The chain is made from TRBV7-9 and TRBJ1-5; a tentative D match to TRBD1 spans 6 bases. This TCR was sampled from a woman aged 70 to 79 with renal cell carcinoma. The nucleotide sequence reads as follows: TGTGCCAGCAGCAACACCCAGGGGAAGAGCAATCAGCCCCAGCATTTT. Its amino acids are CASSNTQGKSNQPQHF.